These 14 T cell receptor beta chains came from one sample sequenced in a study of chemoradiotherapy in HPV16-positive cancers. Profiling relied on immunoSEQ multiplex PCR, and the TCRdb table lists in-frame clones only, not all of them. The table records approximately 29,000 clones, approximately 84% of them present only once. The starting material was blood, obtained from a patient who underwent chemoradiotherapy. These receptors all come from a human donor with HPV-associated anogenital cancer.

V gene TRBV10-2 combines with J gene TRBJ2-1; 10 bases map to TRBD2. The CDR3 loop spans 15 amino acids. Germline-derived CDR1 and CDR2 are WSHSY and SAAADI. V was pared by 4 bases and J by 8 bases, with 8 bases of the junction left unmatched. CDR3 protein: CASSVSGGAWDEQFF. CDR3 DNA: TGCGCCAGCAGTGTGAGCGGGGGGGCTTGGGATGAGCAGTTCTTC.

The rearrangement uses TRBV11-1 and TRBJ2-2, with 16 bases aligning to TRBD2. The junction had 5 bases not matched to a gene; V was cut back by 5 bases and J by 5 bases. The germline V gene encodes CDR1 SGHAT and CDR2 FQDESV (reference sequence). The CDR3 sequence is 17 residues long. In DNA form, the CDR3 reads TGTGCCAGCAGCCCGGGACTAGCGGGGGGGCAGACCGGGGAGCTGTTTTTT. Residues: CASSPGLAGGQTGELFF.

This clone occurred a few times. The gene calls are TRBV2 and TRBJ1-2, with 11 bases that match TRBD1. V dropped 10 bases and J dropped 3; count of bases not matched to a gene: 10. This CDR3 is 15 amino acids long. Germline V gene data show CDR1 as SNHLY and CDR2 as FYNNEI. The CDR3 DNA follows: TGTGCCACCTACTACGGACAGGGGGCTCACTATGGCTACACCTTC. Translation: CATYYGQGAHYGYTF.

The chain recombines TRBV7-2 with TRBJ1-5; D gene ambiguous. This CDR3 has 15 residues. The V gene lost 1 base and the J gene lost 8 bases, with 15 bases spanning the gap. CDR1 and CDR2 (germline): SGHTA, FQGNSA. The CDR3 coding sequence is TGTGCCAGCAGCTTAGGTTCCAGAGTGCTTGAGCCCCAGCATTTT. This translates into CASSLGSRVLEPQHF.

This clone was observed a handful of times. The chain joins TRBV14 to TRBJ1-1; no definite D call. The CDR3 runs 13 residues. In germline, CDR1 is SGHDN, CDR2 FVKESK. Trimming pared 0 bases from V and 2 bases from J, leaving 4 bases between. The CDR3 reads CASSQDLNTEAFF. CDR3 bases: TGTGCCAGCAGCCAAGATCTAAACACTGAAGCTTTCTTT.

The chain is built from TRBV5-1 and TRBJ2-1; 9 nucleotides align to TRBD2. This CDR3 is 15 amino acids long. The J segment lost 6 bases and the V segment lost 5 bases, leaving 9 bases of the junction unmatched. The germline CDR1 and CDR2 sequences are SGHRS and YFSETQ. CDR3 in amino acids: CASSSSGTSSNEQFF. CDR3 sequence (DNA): TGCGCCAGCAGTTCCTCCGGGACTAGCAGCAATGAGCAGTTCTTC.

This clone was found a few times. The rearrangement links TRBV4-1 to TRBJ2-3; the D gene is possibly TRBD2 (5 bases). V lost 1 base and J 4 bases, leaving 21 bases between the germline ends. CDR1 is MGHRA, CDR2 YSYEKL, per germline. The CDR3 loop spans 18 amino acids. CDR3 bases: TGCGCCAGCAGCCAAGGCCTCAAAACTAGGATCTCCCCAGATACGCAGTATTTT. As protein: CASSQGLKTRISPDTQYF.

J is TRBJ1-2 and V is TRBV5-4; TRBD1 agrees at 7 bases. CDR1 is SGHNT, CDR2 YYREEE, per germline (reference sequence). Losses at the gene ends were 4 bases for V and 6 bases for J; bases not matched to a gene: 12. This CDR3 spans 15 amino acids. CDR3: CASSPGGGGNNGYTF. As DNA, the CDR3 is TGTGCCAGCAGCCCCGGAGGGGGCGGCAATAATGGCTACACCTTC.

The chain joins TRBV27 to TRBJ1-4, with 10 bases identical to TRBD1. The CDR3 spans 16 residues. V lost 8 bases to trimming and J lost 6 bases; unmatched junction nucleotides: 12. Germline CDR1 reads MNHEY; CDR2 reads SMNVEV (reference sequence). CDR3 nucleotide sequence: TGTGCCAGCGGACAGGGGGTAGCAGTCATCGATGAAAAACTGTTTTTT. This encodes CASGQGVAVIDEKLFF.

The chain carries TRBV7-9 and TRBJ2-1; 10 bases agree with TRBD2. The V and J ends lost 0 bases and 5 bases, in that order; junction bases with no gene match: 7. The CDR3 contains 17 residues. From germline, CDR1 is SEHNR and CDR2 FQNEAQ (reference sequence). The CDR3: CASSLAPLAGVNNEQFF. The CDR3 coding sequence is TGTGCCAGCAGCTTAGCCCCCCTAGCGGGGGTAAACAATGAGCAGTTCTTC.

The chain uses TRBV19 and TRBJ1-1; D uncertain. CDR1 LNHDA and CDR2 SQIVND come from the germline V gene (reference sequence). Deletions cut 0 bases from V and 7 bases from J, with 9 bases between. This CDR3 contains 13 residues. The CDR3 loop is CASSIEARVEAFF. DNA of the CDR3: TGTGCCAGTAGTATAGAGGCCAGAGTTGAAGCTTTCTTT.

For the CDR3, the DNA is TGTGCCAGCAGCTTTCCGCGGGAGCAGTACTTC. This encodes CASSFPREQYF. The V gene is TRBV5-6, the J gene TRBJ2-7; D call uncertain. The germline CDR1 and CDR2 sequences are SGHDT and YYEEEE. CDR3 length: 11 residues. The V end was cut by 2 bases, the J end by 7 bases, with 7 bases between.

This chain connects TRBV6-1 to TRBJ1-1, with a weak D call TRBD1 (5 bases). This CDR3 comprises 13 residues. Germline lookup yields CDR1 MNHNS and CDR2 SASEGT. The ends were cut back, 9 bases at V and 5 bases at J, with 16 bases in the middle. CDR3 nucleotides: TGTGCCAGTACGACAGATCTTCGTACTGAAGCTTTCTTT. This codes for CASTTDLRTEAFF.

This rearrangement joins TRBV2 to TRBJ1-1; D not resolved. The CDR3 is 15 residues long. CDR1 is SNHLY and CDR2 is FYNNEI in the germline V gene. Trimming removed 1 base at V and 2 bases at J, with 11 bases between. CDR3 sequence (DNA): TGTGCCAGCAGTGAAGATCAGTTTGTCAACACTGAAGCTTTCTTT. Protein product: CASSEDQFVNTEAFF.